Reported below is one TCR beta chain. Germline V gene sequence: CDR1 SGHVS, CDR2 FNYEAQ. V shed 5 bases and J shed 4 bases, with 17 bases lying between them. The CDR3 runs to 16 residues. PCR used 60 Vbeta primers and 13 Jbeta primers. Libraries were prepared by immunoSEQ multiplex PCR; TCRdb keeps only in-frame clonotypes and omits some of them. The data hold about 180,000 clones, with approximately 73% observed a single time. Donors showed nominal health when sampled, although they likely had unrecorded immune exposures. This sample is drawn from a study of cytomegalovirus exposure and HLA in healthy donors.

This clonotype was sampled from a woman younger than 45 in good health and CMV-seropositive. The sample comprised PBMCs. The chain is built from TRBV7-6 and TRBJ2-2, with D perhaps TRBD1 (6 bases). This chain's CDR3 is CASSPQRTGSTGELFF. The CDR3, as DNA: TGTGCCAGCAGCCCTCAGAGAACAGGGTCCACCGGGGAGCTGTTTTTT.